The clone carrying this T cell receptor (beta chain) was seen a few times. No antigen is known for it. V shed 6 bases and J 2 bases; nucleotides not matched to a gene: 7. Germline V CDR1 and CDR2: SGHVS, FNYEAQ. The CDR3 has 14 residues. Each CDR3 protein is one row after TCRdb ran MiXCR on the reads. The data contain about half a million distinct CDR3 sequences, 30% to 35% of them seen just once; the ten biggest clones take up 15% to 20%. This entry is derived from a study of T cell repertoires in cytomegalovirus infection. Overall study: Public TCR beta signatures marked donors with CMV infection and the matching HLA.

This sequence was found in a human donor in good health (CMV status not recorded). Some clones in this sample may be carry-over from other donors' samples. This specimen was cultured PBMCs, taken from culture after CMV antigen stimulation. This chain uses TRBV7-6 with TRBJ2-7, with TRBD1 matching 7 bases. As DNA, the CDR3 is TGTGCCAGCAGTCCGGGGACAGTGCCCTACGAGCAGTACGTC. It is translated as CASSPGTVPYEQYV.